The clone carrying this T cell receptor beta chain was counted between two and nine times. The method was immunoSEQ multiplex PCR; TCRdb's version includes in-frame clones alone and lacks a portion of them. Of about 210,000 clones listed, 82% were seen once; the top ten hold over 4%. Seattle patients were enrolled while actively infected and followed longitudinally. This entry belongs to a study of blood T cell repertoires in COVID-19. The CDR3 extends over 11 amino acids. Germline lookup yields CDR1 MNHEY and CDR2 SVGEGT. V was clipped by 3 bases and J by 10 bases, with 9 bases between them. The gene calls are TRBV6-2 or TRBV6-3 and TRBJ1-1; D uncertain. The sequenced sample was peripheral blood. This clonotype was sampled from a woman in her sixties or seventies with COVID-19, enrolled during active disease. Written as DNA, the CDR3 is TGTGCCAGCAGTTATTCGGACTTAGCTTTCTTT. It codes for CASSYSDLAFF.